This T cell receptor beta chain was captured in a study of T cell responses to AZD1222 COVID-19 vaccine (dated by TCRdb to 2020 to 2022). Notes on the research overall: TCR sequencing was performed for fewer than 250 trial participants, of whom about 200 were given two doses of AZD1222 and about 25 were given two doses of MenACWY control vaccine. Trial participants were enrolled by age into subgroups of 18-55, 56-69 and 70-plus years, and around 150, 28 and 57 TCR-sequenced participants, respectively, were included in these subgroups.

The CDR3 runs 15 amino acids, cysteine and phenylalanine included. This entry keeps only the CDR3 DNA: 45 bases, framed from base 1. CDR1 and CDR2 (SGDLS, YYNGEE) derive from the germline V gene. Deletion took 0 bases off V and 2 bases off J, with a span of 6 bases between the germline ends. The full study reports these points: Epitopes outside the regions mutated in the B.1.351 and B.1.1.7 variants were reportedly recognized by nearly half of the unique spike-specific TCRs. The 56-69-year group was small, and its depth increase did not reach significance, likely because of low power. Because no samples from the day 14 peak response were available, repertoires could be characterized only after the peak T cell response. Conclusions about previously exposed vaccinees are limited, since just six AZD1222 recipients were seropositive for SARS-CoV-2 at baseline. After two AZD1222 doses, spike-specific TCR breadth and depth were significantly higher than at day 0 and than in MenACWY recipients. Most participants were white British and females outnumbered males, and the authors suggested that clonal diversity may have been underestimated. The vaccine-associated CD4 TCRs covered the entire spike protein, and the dominant responses fell in regions 160-218 and 743-854.

The CDR3 regions of human TCRbeta chains were subjected to immunosequencing. As for the original processing: TCRs in the repertoires were matched against a reference library of SARS-CoV-2-specific TCRs that had been generated with the MIRA antigen-specificity platform. Breadth was defined as the fraction of unique TCRs that were SARS-CoV-2-associated. Depth was defined as the fraction of total T cells that were SARS-CoV-2-associated. Using the MIRA data, each spike-specific TCR was mapped to the spike region that the TCR reacts to and placed in a CD4 or CD8 class. Log10-transformed breadth and depth values were compared by one-way ANOVA with Sidak's multiple comparisons tests. TCRdb took this table from immuneACCESS and kept in-frame rearrangements with V and J called. Such tables lack part of the clones; where checked against another copy, unresolved V genes explain under half of the gap, and the rest is unexplained. That table gives V, J and clone size, and the DNA gave D and trimming. The sample table holds about 150,000 clones, of which 80% to 95% were seen once. The ten largest clones take up roughly 6.2% of the sample.

As to this clone: The target of this receptor is not known. Base qualities were left out, and no much larger clone turns up one base away.

In light of the paper, this sample's time point label describes: about 28 days (+/-7) after the second vaccine dose. AZD1222 recipients with second doses at about 4 weeks or about 12 weeks were pooled, because spike-specific TCR depth and breadth did not differ between schedules. Vaccinee samples came from UK trials COV001 and COV002, including a single-blind randomized controlled phase 2/3 trial of AZD1222 (ChAdOx1 nCoV-19) in healthy adults. For TCRbeta chain sequencing, PBMC samples from trial participants were taken at day 0 and at day 28 after the second dose. The chain is encoded by TRBV9 joined to TRBJ2-6; there is no confident call for the D gene. The TCR was taken from an adult who received the AZD1222 COVID-19 vaccine. The sample here was peripheral blood, taken 28 days after the second AZD1222 dose. The CDR3 sequence is CASSVAQAGANVLTF. The nucleotides read TGTGCCAGCAGCGTAGCTCAGGCTGGGGCCAACGTCCTGACTTTC.